The 14 T cell receptor beta chains below come from one sample, sequenced in a study of early T cells in non-severe SARS-CoV-2 infection. TCRdb used MiXCR to reprocess the 5' RACE reads, holding one entry per CDR3 protein. The sample consists of about 29,000 distinct CDR3 sequences, more than 4.5% of them appearing once. The sample taken for sequencing was whole blood. The receptors come from an adult who was a healthcare worker with PCR-confirmed SARS-CoV-2 infection or an uninfected control (not recorded which).

The sample holds many counts of this clonotype. This chain links TRBV24-1 with TRBJ2-1; 11 nucleotides agree with TRBD2. Germline V gives CDR1 KGHDR, CDR2 SFDVKD. The V segment lost 3 bases and the J segment 6 bases; nucleotides outside the gene matches: 6. The CDR3 spans 16 residues. CDR3 in amino acids: CATSDRRLAGCNEQFF. The CDR3 DNA reads TGTGCCACCAGTGATCGAAGACTAGCGGGATGCAATGAGCAGTTCTTC.

This clonotype appeared many times. The genes are TRBV2 and TRBJ1-1; D gene ambiguous. This CDR3 contains 13 residues. Germline CDR1 SNHLY, CDR2 FYNNEI. V was cut by 4 bases and J by 2 bases, with 8 bases left in between. CDR3 DNA: TGTGCCAGCAGTGGGGCTATAAACACTGAAGCTTTCTTT. Its translation is CASSGAINTEAFF.

This clonotype was seen a few times. The chain uses TRBV6-2 or TRBV6-3 and TRBJ2-7; the D gene is possibly TRBD1 (6 bases). Trimming stripped 7 bases from V and 1 base from J, with 14 bases between. The CDR3 has 14 amino acids. CDR1 is MNHEY, CDR2 SVGEGT, per germline. The chain's CDR3 is CASTDRDKSYEQYF. The CDR3 DNA sequence: TGTGCCAGCACCGACCGGGACAAATCCTACGAGCAGTACTTC.

Details on this clonotype: A clone one base away is much larger, so this may be a read error. The rearrangement links TRBV5-1 to TRBJ2-6; the match to TRBD2 covers 7 bases. This CDR3 comprises 17 residues. J lost 2 bases, V lost 3 bases, and 8 bases had no gene match. Per the germline V gene, CDR1 is SGHRS and CDR2 is YFSETQ. The CDR3 DNA follows: TGCGCCAGCAGCTCCGGACTAGTGGGAGCTGGGGCCAACGTCCTGACTTTC. This sequence encodes CASSSGLVGAGANVLTF.

V usage is TRBV7-9 and J usage is TRBJ2-3; 10 bases are shared with TRBD2. Germline trimming cut 11 bases from V and 4 bases from J; bases unmatched to any gene: 18. The CDR3 contains 17 residues. CDR1 is SEHNR, CDR2 FQNEAQ, per germline (reference sequence). The DNA for the CDR3 is TGTGCCTGCACCCTGACTCCTAGCGGGAGATGGGCAGATACGCAGTATTTT. As protein: CACTLTPSGRWADTQYF.

The V and J genes are TRBV19 and TRBJ1-5, with D unresolved. This CDR3 is 13 amino acids long. The V gene's germline CDR1 is LNHDA and CDR2 SQIVND (reference sequence). Trimming shortened V by 5 bases and J by 4 bases, and 9 bases separated the two germline ends. The CDR3 DNA reads TGTGCCAGTAGTTCTTGGGGAAATCAGCCCCAGCATTTT. It specifies CASSSWGNQPQHF.

This clonotype was counted ten times or more. The chain uses TRBV9 and TRBJ1-2; a weak D match, TRBD1 (6 bases). The CDR3 is 11 amino acids. V gave up 5 bases and J gave up 7 bases, with 9 bases separating them. Germline values: CDR1 SGDLS, CDR2 YYNGEE. The CDR3 is CASRTGGGYTF. The CDR3 nucleotides read TGTGCCAGCAGGACAGGCGGTGGCTACACCTTC.

This clonotype was seen many times. V gene TRBV29-1 combines with J gene TRBJ2-1, with D uncertain. Germline values: CDR1 SQVTM, CDR2 ANQGSEA. V was pared by 8 bases and J by 8 bases, with 13 bases between. The length of the CDR3 is 11 residues. The CDR3 DNA follows: TGCAGCATCAAATCTGAGGATGAGCAGTTCTTC. It specifies CSIKSEDEQFF.

The chain links TRBV5-4 to TRBJ2-3; D perhaps matches TRBD1 (5 bases). CDR3 size: 14 residues. The ends were cut back, 1 base at V and 4 bases at J, with 10 bases in the middle. Germline values: CDR1 SGHNT, CDR2 YYREEE (reference sequence). CDR3 in DNA: TGTGCCAGCAGCTTGATCAGGGTCCCAGATACGCAGTATTTT. It yields the protein CASSLIRVPDTQYF.

The rearrangement links TRBV2 to TRBJ1-5; D gene uncertain. There are 14 residues in the CDR3. Germline V CDR1 and CDR2: SNHLY, FYNNEI. The V end lost 1 base, the J end lost 2 bases, and 6 bases lay between the germline ends. The CDR3 spells CASSEERGNQPQHF. The DNA for the CDR3 is TGTGCCAGCAGTGAAGAGAGGGGCAATCAGCCCCAGCATTTT.

This clonotype was counted many times. The V gene is TRBV7-6, the J gene TRBJ1-1, with D uncertain. V lost 1 base and J 1 base, leaving 10 bases between the germline ends. CDR1 and CDR2 (germline): SGHVS, FNYEAQ. The CDR3 sequence is 15 residues long. The DNA for the CDR3 is TGTGCCAGCAGCTTAGTCTCTAGAGGGAACACTGAAGCTTTCTTT. This sequence encodes CASSLVSRGNTEAFF.

This chain links TRBV6-1 with TRBJ2-3, with D unclear. The CDR3 has 14 residues. CDR1 is MNHNS and CDR2 is SASEGT in the germline V gene. V lost 1 base and J lost 9, with 14 bases in between. CDR3 amino acids: CASSEVAPSITQYF. The DNA for the CDR3 is TGTGCCAGCAGTGAAGTGGCACCGAGTATCACGCAGTATTTT.

This clonotype was counted many times. CDR3 protein: CASSLNSVIVGQETQYF. CDR3 in DNA: TGTGCCAGCAGCTTAAATAGTGTGATTGTGGGGCAAGAGACCCAGTACTTC. This chain links TRBV7-6 with TRBJ2-5; D ambiguous. V lost 2 bases, J lost 2 bases, and 18 bases lay in between. CDR3 size: 17 residues. Per the germline V gene, CDR1 is SGHVS and CDR2 is FNYEAQ.

This clonotype showed up many times. This sequence joins TRBV27 and TRBJ2-1; 9 bases are a match to TRBD1. The CDR3 has 16 amino acids. The V and J ends lost 5 bases and 1 base, in that order; junction bases with no gene match: 6. CDR1 is MNHEY and CDR2 is SMNVEV in the germline V gene (reference sequence). The CDR3 here is CASSITGGRSYNEQFF. CDR3 nucleotides: TGTGCCAGCAGTATCACAGGGGGCAGGTCCTACAATGAGCAGTTCTTC.